This T cell receptor beta chain is from a study of CD8+CD57+ T cells in acquired aplastic anemia (dated by TCRdb to the late 2010s). Regarding the research as a whole: On average, sorted CD4+ and CD8+ cells yielded approximately 3 ug of extracted DNA, with a range of roughly 0.17 to 30 ug. Mean read counts for healthy donor samples were around 10 million for CD4+ cells and roughly 12 million for CD8+ cells.

TCR repertoires of sorted CD4+ and CD8+ blood T cells from severe aplastic anemia patients and healthy subjects were deep-sequenced in the study. Ficoll-Paque density gradient centrifugation was used to isolate peripheral blood mononuclear cells. Before DNA extraction, CD4+ and CD8+ T cells were sorted with FACS or magnetic beads. Notes on this clonotype: The antigen this receptor binds is unknown. Nothing much larger sits one base from this clone, and base qualities are not available.

Profiling of TCR beta VDJ combinations and CDR3 sequences used genomic DNA as the template. TCR repertoire sequencing was run on an Illumina HiSeq 2000. The study's processing was this. Repertoires were assessed using TRBV/TRBJ rearrangement plots, CDR3 size and DJ length profiles, and Simpson's diversity index. Whichever DNA sequence was most abundant in the deep sequencing data was defined as the immunodominant clone. CDR3 amino acid sequences were screened for sharing across subjects and compared with published repertoires and the VDJdb database. TCRdb cleaned the public reads at Q25 with fastp, built clones with MiXCR and kept in-frame beta chains. Rows with a matching CDR3 protein are joined into one entry that keeps the most common DNA and genes. The V and J calls follow TCRdb's processing rather than the paper's. The sample includes some 130,000 distinct CDR3 sequences, with 48% observed a single time. Roughly 2.7% of the sample goes to the ten largest clones.

What the authors observed across the whole study: Patients and healthy controls showed no significant difference in CD8+ Simpson's diversity (P=0.060). Fewer than 30 CD8+ CDR3 sequences were found in both patients and controls but appeared to be highly expressed in patients and within the immunodominant clones of the patients.

The cysteine opens and the phenylalanine closes a CDR3 of 12 amino acids. Just the 36-base CDR3 DNA is kept, in frame starting at base 1. Germline trimming: 9 bases from V, 9 bases from J; junction bases outside gene matches: 5. CDR1 and CDR2 are read off the germline V gene (reference sequence) as LNHDA and SQIVND. The chain couples TRBV19 to TRBJ1-6, and TRBD1 matches 7 of the central bases. Sequencing input: sorted CD4+, CD8+, or CD8+CD57+ T cells (not recorded which) from PBMCs. This TCR was sampled from a human donor in good health, serving as a control. The CDR3 region has the sequence CASTHRGSPLHF. In nucleotides, the sequence is TGTGCCAGCACCCACAGGGGTTCACCCCTCCACTTT.